This TCR beta chain is drawn from a study of OX40 agonist ivuxolimab in advanced cancers. The overall study: Six ivuxolimab dose levels, 0.01 to 10 mg/kg, were given intravenously every 2 weeks.

Profiling relied on immunoSEQ multiplex PCR, and the TCRdb table lists in-frame clones only, not all of them. The sample shows approximately 76,000 clones, approximately 92% of them seen only once. Study-level results: In a subset of nonresponders, normalized T-cell clonal expansion was also low. Among T cells, CD8+ cells averaged more expanded clones than CD4+ cells.

Of note for this clone: Its specificity is unknown.

Trimming stripped 1 base from V and 7 bases from J, with 14 bases between. The CDR3 runs 14 residues. The V gene's germline CDR1 is SGDLS and CDR2 YYNGEE. Systemic immunosuppression or a history of autoimmune disease excluded patients. V usage is TRBV9 and J usage is TRBJ1-1; maybe TRBD1 (6 bases). The specimen was CD4+ or CD8+ T cells sorted from blood, collected in a trial of the OX40 agonist ivuxolimab. This TCR came from an adult with an advanced solid tumor such as melanoma, head and neck, liver or kidney cancer. Written as DNA, the CDR3 is TGTGCCAGCAGCGTACCAACAGGGCTGGATGAAGCTTTCTTT. Its protein is CASSVPTGLDEAFF.